The rows below give T cell receptor beta chains drawn from one sample of a study of blood T cell repertoires in COVID-19. Clones were sequenced by immunoSEQ multiplex PCR, and TCRdb holds only the in-frame ones, with some missing. The table includes some 68,000 clones, about nine tenths detected once. The sequencing input was peripheral blood. The receptors originated from a man over 45 with COVID-19, enrolled during active disease. The CDR3 runs from the conserved cysteine through the conserved F or W. D genes are given only for firm matches. Clone size is given for some rows only: seen once, a few or many times, or a class if the clone is expanded.

>TRBJ2-7|NA|14|TRBV7-9|TRBD2
TGTGCCAGCAGCGCCTCTAGCGGGACCTACGAGCAGTACTTC
CASSASSGTYEQYF
>TRBJ2-5|NA|16|TRBV19|TRBD2
TGTGCCAGTAGTATTGCACTAGCGGGTAACCAAGAGACCCAGTACTTC
CASSIALAGNQETQYF
>TRBJ1-1|NA|13|TRBV19|NA
TGTGCCAGTAGTCCAAACATGAACACTGAAGCTTTCTTT
CASSPNMNTEAFF
>TRBJ2-1|NA|14|TRBV27|NA
TGTGCCAGCAGTTTATCCCCCCCTGGCATTGAGCAGTTCTTC
CASSLSPPGIEQFF
>TRBJ1-2|NA|17|TRBV4-2|TRBD1
TGTGCCAGCAGCCCCGCTTCGGGACAGGGATCCTCGGGTGGCTACACCTTC
CASSPASGQGSSGGYTF
>TRBJ2-7|NA|14|TRBV6-5|NA
TGTGCCAGCAGTTACAGGGCGGGCCTTGACGAGCAGTACTTC
CASSYRAGLDEQYF
>TRBJ2-2|NA|17|TRBV11-2|TRBD2
TGTGCCAGCAGAGGGCAGGCCGGGACTATTTACACCGGGGAGCTGTTTTTT
CASRGQAGTIYTGELFF
>TRBJ2-1|NA|15|TRBV7-2|NA
TGTGCCAGCAGCTTATCGCATCTAGCGTACAATGAGCAGTTCTTC
CASSLSHLAYNEQFF
>TRBJ1-4|NA|19|TRBV10-1|NA
TGCGCCAGCAGTACCCAGGGATCTCGTACCCAAACAACTAATGAAAAACTGTTTTTT
CASSTQGSRTQTTNEKLFF
>TRBJ1-2|NA|13|TRBV6-2/TRBV6-3|NA
TGTGCCAGCAGTCCACGGACAGTCAACGGCTACACCTTC
CASSPRTVNGYTF
>TRBJ2-1|NA|13|TRBV7-9|TRBD2
TGTGCCAGCGGACTAGCGGGTTTCAATGAGCAGTTCTTC
CASGLAGFNEQFF
>TRBJ2-7|NA|12|TRBV12-3/TRBV12-4|NA
TGTGCCAGCACCCCAGGGGGGTCATCCCCTCTTTTC
CASTPGGSSPLF
>TRBJ2-1|NA|15|TRBV30|NA
TGTGCCTGGAGTCTCGCTATAGCCCCTTACAATGAGCAGTTCTTC
CAWSLAIAPYNEQFF
>TRBJ2-3|NA|14|TRBV19|TRBD1
TGTGCCAGTATGAGGACAGGGCGGGCAGATACGCAGTATTTT
CASMRTGRADTQYF
>TRBJ1-1|NA|13|TRBV12-3/TRBV12-4|NA
TGTGCCAGCACCCGGACAGAGAACACTGAAGCTTTCTTT
CASTRTENTEAFF
>TRBJ2-2|NA|15|TRBV11-3|NA
TGTGCCAGTAGCTTAGAGGCAGGTTGCACCGGGGAGCTGTTTTTT
CASSLEAGCTGELFF
>TRBJ2-7|NA|12|TRBV2|NA
TGTGCCAGCAGCCGGACTCTCCACGAGCAGTACTTC
CASSRTLHEQYF
>TRBJ2-3|NA|16|TRBV25-1|TRBD1
TGTGCCAGCAGTGAACCTCTAGGGACAGGGACAGATACGCAGTATTTT
CASSEPLGTGTDTQYF
>TRBJ1-2|few|13|TRBV18|TRBD1
TGTGCCAGCTCACCTACAGGGGATTATGGCTACACCTTC
CASSPTGDYGYTF
>TRBJ2-1|NA|16|TRBV5-5|TRBD2
TGTGCCAGCAGCGGAGGACTAGCGGGAGCGTACAATGAGCAGTTCTTC
CASSGGLAGAYNEQFF
>TRBJ1-2|NA|15|TRBV9|NA
TGTGCCAGCAGCGAGAGCGGTACAGGGACGGGGGGCTACACCTTC
CASSESGTGTGGYTF
>TRBJ1-5|NA|15|TRBV6-1|NA
TGTGCCAGCAGTGAAGGGGCCGTGTCCAATCAGCCCCAGCATTTT
CASSEGAVSNQPQHF
>TRBJ2-3|NA|15|TRBV28|TRBD2
TGTGCCAGCAGCCAGATAGCGGGAGGCACAGATACGCAGTATTTT
CASSQIAGGTDTQYF
>TRBJ2-3|NA|14|TRBV19|TRBD1
TGTGCCAGTAGGCTACAGGGGAACACAGATACGCAGTATTTT
CASRLQGNTDTQYF
>TRBJ2-1|NA|13|TRBV10-3|TRBD2
TGTGCCATCATAAGCGGGAGTTTCAATGAGCAGTTCTTC
CAIISGSFNEQFF
>TRBJ1-2|once|14|TRBV9|NA
TGTGCCAGCAGCGTAGCCGCAGCTAACTATGGCTACACCTTC
CASSVAAANYGYTF
>TRBJ2-1|NA|14|TRBV9|TRBD1
TGTGCCAGCAACCGGGACAGGGGTATGGATGAGCAGTTCTTC
CASNRDRGMDEQFF
>TRBJ2-5|NA|16|TRBV5-8|TRBD1
TGTGCCAGCAGCTTGGCCACCGGGACAGACCAAGAGACCCAGTACTTC
CASSLATGTDQETQYF
>TRBJ2-1|NA|14|TRBV3-1/TRBV3-2|NA
TGTGCCAGCCCGCGACGGGTCTCCTACAATGAGCAGTTCTTC
CASPRRVSYNEQFF
>TRBJ2-6|NA|15|TRBV5-1|NA
TGCGCCAGCAGCACGGCTCCAGGGAGGCCCAACGTCCTGACTTTC
CASSTAPGRPNVLTF
>TRBJ1-5|NA|16|TRBV19|TRBD1
TGTGCCAGTAGGGACAGGGGATCGAGGTTGGATCAGCCCCAGCATTTT
CASRDRGSRLDQPQHF
>TRBJ1-4|NA|15|TRBV28|NA
TGTGCCAGCAGGGGTCACGGGAACGCTAATGAAAAACTGTTTTTT
CASRGHGNANEKLFF
>TRBJ2-7|NA|16|TRBV5-4|TRBD2
TGTGCCAGCAGCTTGGGGACTAGCGGGAGGGCCTACGAGCAGTACTTC
CASSLGTSGRAYEQYF
>TRBJ2-7|NA|14|TRBV7-8|TRBD2
TGTGCCAGCAGCCGAGCGGGAGGGCCCGCCGAGCAGTACTTC
CASSRAGGPAEQYF
>TRBJ2-7|NA|16|TRBV6-1|TRBD2
TGTGCCAGCAGTGACTTTAGCGGGAGCACCCCCTACGAGCAGTACTTC
CASSDFSGSTPYEQYF
>TRBJ2-7|NA|17|TRBV21-1|NA
TGTGCCAGCAGCAAAGAAGGGCCCCCGGACAAGGGCTACGAGCAGTACTTC
CASSKEGPPDKGYEQYF